Listed here are 28 T cell receptor beta chains from one sample, sequenced in a study of human T cells and chemical hapten exposure. The time point was: pre-sensitization, week 0. The treatment denotes: therapeutic diphenylcyclopropenone sensitization with weekly scalp DPC. MiXCR was run by TCRdb on the RACE reads, yielding one entry per CDR3 protein. Of fewer than 150,000 distinct CDR3 sequences listed, approximately 13% are singletons. This sample comprised whole blood, obtained in connection with sensitization to the hapten diphenylcyclopropenone (DPC). The receptors were sampled from a woman younger than 35 with alopecia areata. Some clones in this sample may be carry-over from other donors' samples.

This clonotype was seen many times. The chain employs TRBV12-3 or TRBV12-4 and TRBJ2-7, with 12 bases matching TRBD2. The J segment lost 2 bases and the V segment lost 5 bases, leaving 4 bases of the junction unmatched. The CDR3 is made up of 15 amino acids. CDR3 bases: TGTGCCAGCAGTATCACTAGCGGGGGGACCTACGAGCAGTACTTC. It codes for CASSITSGGTYEQYF.

The chain joins TRBV29-1 to TRBJ2-3; 14 bases match TRBD2. The CDR3 has 16 amino acids. V trimming: 2 bases; J trimming: 1 base; junction bases outside the gene matches: 2. Germline V gene sequence: CDR1 SQVTM, CDR2 ANQGSEA. Here the CDR3 DNA reads TGCAGCGTTGAAACGGGACTAGCGGGGGGCACAGATACGCAGTATTTT. This codes for CSVETGLAGGTDTQYF.

The chain carries TRBV6-2 or TRBV6-3 and TRBJ1-6, with 9 bases matching TRBD1. The CDR3 length is 19 residues. Trimming at V came to 6 bases and at J to 11 bases, leaving 23 bases not matched to a gene. The germline V gene has CDR1 MNHEY and CDR2 SVGEGT. CDR3 amino acids: CASSRRGTGSSTVQPPLHF. CDR3 DNA sequence: TGTGCCAGCAGCCGCCGTGGGACAGGGAGTTCCACGGTTCAGCCACCCCTCCACTTT.

This clonotype turned up a few times. The chain is built from TRBV30 and TRBJ1-5; D possibly corresponds to TRBD1 (5 bases). The CDR3 contains 13 residues. Germline V gene data show CDR1 as GTSNPN and CDR2 as SVGIG (reference sequence). Trimming cost V 0 bases and J 6 bases, with 9 bases left between them. CDR3 amino acids: CAWSVQGAQPQHF. The CDR3 coding sequence is TGTGCCTGGAGTGTCCAGGGTGCTCAGCCCCAGCATTTT.

This clonotype was detected many times. The J gene is TRBJ2-3, the V gene TRBV7-9; D gene unclear. Deletions cut 6 bases from V and 6 bases from J, with 10 bases between. The CDR3 has 12 residues. CDR1 is SEHNR and CDR2 is FQNEAQ in the germline V gene (reference sequence). DNA of the CDR3: TGTGCCAGCAGTTCCGGTCGGGATACGCAGTATTTT. This sequence encodes CASSSGRDTQYF.

This clonotype has at least ten counts. The V gene is TRBV7-9, the J gene TRBJ2-6; 7 bases align to TRBD1. Losses at the gene ends were 5 bases for V and 4 bases for J; bases not matched to a gene: 8. Per the germline V gene, CDR1 is SEHNR and CDR2 is FQNEAQ (reference sequence). The CDR3 spans 16 residues. The CDR3 loop reads CASSPRQGPGANVLTF. CDR3 nucleotides: TGTGCCAGCAGCCCTCGACAGGGTCCCGGGGCCAACGTCCTGACTTTC. The full variable domain, completed using reference TRBV7-9 and TRBJ2-6, is DTGVSQNPRHKITKRGQNVTFRCDPISEHNRLYWYRQTLGQGPEFLTYFQNEAQLEKSRLLSDRFSAERPKGSFSTLEIQRTEQGDSAMYLCASSPRQGPGANVLTFGAGSRLTVL.

This clonotype was detected ten times or more. The chain has TRBV7-9 and TRBJ2-7, with 9 bases matching TRBD1. Germline V gene data show CDR1 as SEHNR and CDR2 as FQNEAQ (reference sequence). CDR3 length equals 15 residues. V dropped 5 bases and J dropped 4; count of bases not matched to a gene: 9. In nucleotides, the CDR3 is TGTGCCAGCAGCCCCCCCCCGGGACAGGGTTACGAGCAGTACTTC. This translates into CASSPPPGQGYEQYF.

The chain links TRBV5-5 to TRBJ1-2; the match to TRBD1 covers 9 bases. Germline values: CDR1 SGHKS, CDR2 YYEKEE (reference sequence). V gave up 0 bases and J gave up 7 bases; unmatched junction bases: 7. CDR3 length equals 15 residues. CDR3 coding DNA: TGTGCCAGCAGCTTGGCGACAGGGGGGATCTCTGGCTACACCTTC. The encoded protein is CASSLATGGISGYTF. Full variable domain (outside the CDR3, taken from reference TRBV5-5 and TRBJ1-2): DAGVTQSPTHLIKTRGQQVTLRCSPISGHKSVSWYQQVLGQGPQFIFQYYEKEERGRGNFPDRFSARQFPNYSSELNVNALLLGDSALYLCASSLATGGISGYTFGSGTRLTVV.

In this sample, this clonotype turned up a few times. The V and J genes are TRBV27 and TRBJ2-1; 8 nucleotides match TRBD2. The ends lost 7 bases at V and 1 base at J; junction bases unmatched: 9. Per germline, CDR1 MNHEY and CDR2 SMNVEV (reference sequence). This CDR3 contains 16 residues. The CDR3 coding sequence is TGTGCCAGCAAACCTAATAGCGGGGTGTCCTACAATGAGCAGTTCTTC. It encodes CASKPNSGVSYNEQFF.

This chain links TRBV7-9 with TRBJ2-3; 8 bases line up with TRBD1. CDR3 size: 12 residues. V lost 5 bases and J lost 9; bases outside the gene matches: 4. CDR1 and CDR2 from the germline V gene are SEHNR and FQNEAQ (reference sequence). The CDR3 is CASSPGGKTQYF. DNA for the CDR3: TGTGCCAGCAGCCCAGGGGGCAAGACGCAGTATTTT.

This clonotype was observed many times. The rearrangement joins TRBV7-8 to TRBJ2-1, with 7 bases fitting TRBD2. V dropped 5 bases and J dropped 8; count of bases not matched to a gene: 15. Germline V gene sequence: CDR1 SGHVS, CDR2 FQNEAQ. This CDR3 has 16 amino acids. CDR3 bases: TGTGCCAGCAGCCCCCCCGGGACTCCGGGGAGGGATGAGCAGTTCTTC. Translated, it gives CASSPPGTPGRDEQFF.

The V call is TRBV27, the J call TRBJ2-1; 12 positions match TRBD2. Trimming removed 8 bases from V and 5 bases from J; junction bases left unmatched: 7. Germline V gene sequence: CDR1 MNHEY, CDR2 SMNVEV (reference sequence). This CDR3 is built from 15 residues. The CDR3: CASRGGTSGHNEQFF. As DNA, the CDR3 is TGTGCCAGCCGCGGGGGGACTAGCGGGCACAATGAGCAGTTCTTC.

This clonotype occurred many times. The CDR3 loop reads CASSFGFGLDYGYTF. The CDR3 nucleotides are TGTGCCAGCAGTTTCGGGTTCGGCCTAGACTATGGCTACACCTTC. The chain joins TRBV12-3 or TRBV12-4 to TRBJ1-2, with D hard to call. The CDR3 contains 15 residues. With 3 bases removed from V and 3 bases from J, the gap between germline ends came to 14 bases.

This clonotype was recorded many times. The genes are TRBV1 and TRBJ1-4. TRBV1 is recorded as a pseudogene. The CDR3 runs 14 residues. The CDR3 spells CTSSQGVHGEKLFF. The CDR3 coding sequence is TGCACCAGCAGCCAAGGGGTGCACGGTGAAAAACTGTTTTTT.

This clonotype was found once. The chain is built from TRBV3-1 and TRBJ1-3; D not certain. The V and J ends lost 1 base and 0 bases respectively, with 10 bases between them. Germline CDR1 and CDR2: LGHDT and YNNKEL (reference sequence). The CDR3 extends over 16 amino acids. The CDR3 nucleotides read TGTGCCAGCAGCCAAGCTACGGCGGGCTCTGGAAACACCATATATTTT. This codes for CASSQATAGSGNTIYF.

This clonotype was detected only a few times. V and J are TRBV6-5 and TRBJ2-7, with D possibly TRBD2 on 5 matching bases. Germline values: CDR1 MNHEY, CDR2 SVGAGI. The CDR3 extends over 12 amino acids. V lost 2 bases to trimming and J lost 7 bases, with 9 bases between them. As DNA, the CDR3 is TGTGCCAGCAGTTACGCCTCGGGAGAGCAGTACTTC. Translation gives CASSYASGEQYF.

This clonotype showed up just once. Relative to the germline gene, one junction end is altered; a read error may explain this. This rearrangement joins TRBV7-9 to TRBJ2-4, with no clear D. Germline V gene data show CDR1 as SEHNR and CDR2 as FQNEAQ (reference sequence). The CDR3 extends over 14 amino acids. The CDR3 bases are TGTGCCAGCAGCTTAGGTGCTGAAGCGAACATTCGGTACTTC. Its translation: CASSLGAEANIRYF.

This chain joins TRBV3-1 and TRBJ1-2; 10 nucleotides line up with TRBD1. The CDR3 is 14 amino acids. V shed 4 bases, J shed 4 bases, and the junction held 3 bases outside the gene matches. CDR1 LGHDT and CDR2 YNNKEL come from the germline V gene (reference sequence). CDR3 coding DNA: TGTGCCAGCAGCCCGGGACAGGGGACCTATGGCTACACCTTC. This encodes CASSPGQGTYGYTF.

This clonotype was seen only a few times. The chain uses TRBV15 and TRBJ1-6; 8 nucleotides align to TRBD1. CDR1 LNHNV and CDR2 YYDKDF come from the germline V gene (reference sequence). The CDR3 has 19 residues. V was clipped by 0 bases and J by 1 base; unmatched bases: 8. The CDR3 DNA reads TGTGCCACCAGCAGAGACCGAGCAGGGGGCATATCCTATAATTCACCCCTCCACTTT. Translation gives CATSRDRAGGISYNSPLHF.

The J gene is TRBJ2-7, the V gene TRBV25-1; unclear D gene. Per germline, CDR1 MGHDK and CDR2 SYGVNS. This CDR3 contains 14 residues. The ends were cut back, 2 bases at V and 2 bases at J, with 10 bases in the middle. The CDR3, as DNA: TGTGCCAGCAGTGAAACGGACGGACCCTACGAGCAGTACTTC. As protein: CASSETDGPYEQYF.

This clonotype was recorded a few times. This chain connects TRBV29-1 to TRBJ2-7; 7 bases line up with TRBD2. Trimming removed 6 bases from V and 7 bases from J; junction bases left unmatched: 12. Germline CDR1 and CDR2: SQVTM and ANQGSEA. The CDR3 is made up of 13 amino acids. The CDR3: CSVRSSGPLEQYF. DNA for the CDR3: TGCAGCGTCCGATCTAGCGGCCCTTTGGAGCAGTACTTC.

This clonotype was picked up many times. J is TRBJ1-6 and V is TRBV7-9; maybe TRBD1 (5 bases). This CDR3 spans 14 amino acids. Germline CDR1 SEHNR, CDR2 FQNEAQ (reference sequence). With 4 bases removed from V and 3 bases from J, the gap between germline ends came to 7 bases. CDR3 residues: CASSSGLYNSPLHF. In nucleotides, the CDR3 is TGTGCCAGCAGCTCAGGGCTCTATAATTCACCCCTCCACTTT.

Ten or more counts support this clonotype. This chain links TRBV11-2 with TRBJ2-1; tentative D call: TRBD2 (6 bases). The CDR3 covers 16 residues. Germline V gene data show CDR1 as SGHAT and CDR2 as FQNNGV. The V end was cut by 5 bases, the J end by 2 bases, with 16 bases between. CDR3 region: CASSRGAPFTYNEQFF. The CDR3 nucleotides read TGTGCCAGCAGCCGCGGGGCGCCTTTCACCTACAATGAGCAGTTCTTC.

A note on this clonotype: At one of its ends the junction is not consistent with the germline gene, which may arise from a read error. V gene TRBV27 combines with J gene TRBJ2-1; D possibly matches TRBD1 or TRBD2 (5 bases each). The length of the CDR3 is 10 residues. The germline V gene has CDR1 MNHEY and CDR2 SMNVEV (reference sequence). The CDR3 loop is CASRGPPTEF. Written as DNA, the CDR3 is TGTGCCAGCAGGGGACCCCCCACAGAATTC.

This clonotype was seen more than once but under ten times. The chain recombines TRBV28 with TRBJ1-5, with D possibly TRBD1 on 5 matching bases. The CDR3 length is 12 residues. CDR1 is MDHEN, CDR2 SYDVKM, per germline. V was cut by 4 bases and J by 8 bases, with 9 bases left in between. The CDR3 protein is CASSSGNKPQHF. As DNA, the CDR3 is TGTGCCAGCAGTTCAGGGAATAAGCCCCAGCATTTT.

This clonotype was recorded a few times. The CDR3 DNA is TGTGCCACCAGCAGAGTCAGGGGCTACGAGCAGTACTTC. As protein: CATSRVRGYEQYF. The rearrangement uses TRBV15 and TRBJ2-7, with D tentatively TRBD1 (6 bases). The length of the CDR3 is 13 residues. Trimming removed 1 base at V and 3 bases at J, with 7 bases between. Per the germline V gene, CDR1 is LNHNV and CDR2 is YYDKDF (reference sequence).

The CDR3 here is CASSPRGDSSYEQYF. The CDR3 DNA sequence: TGCGCCAGCAGCCCCCGTGGGGACAGCTCCTACGAGCAGTACTTC. The V gene is TRBV5-1, the J gene TRBJ2-7, with 7 bases aligning to TRBD1. Germline-derived CDR1 and CDR2 are SGHRS and YFSETQ. The V and J ends lost 4 bases and 0 bases, in that order; junction bases with no gene match: 7. The CDR3 contains 15 residues.

The gene calls are TRBV10-3 and TRBJ1-1; D is uncertain. Trimming stripped 7 bases from V and 0 bases from J, with 9 bases between. CDR1 is ENHRY, CDR2 SYGVKD, per germline. This CDR3 region has 13 residues. In nucleotides, the CDR3 is TGTGCCATCAATCAGGTGGTGAACACTGAAGCTTTCTTT. Translation gives CAINQVVNTEAFF.